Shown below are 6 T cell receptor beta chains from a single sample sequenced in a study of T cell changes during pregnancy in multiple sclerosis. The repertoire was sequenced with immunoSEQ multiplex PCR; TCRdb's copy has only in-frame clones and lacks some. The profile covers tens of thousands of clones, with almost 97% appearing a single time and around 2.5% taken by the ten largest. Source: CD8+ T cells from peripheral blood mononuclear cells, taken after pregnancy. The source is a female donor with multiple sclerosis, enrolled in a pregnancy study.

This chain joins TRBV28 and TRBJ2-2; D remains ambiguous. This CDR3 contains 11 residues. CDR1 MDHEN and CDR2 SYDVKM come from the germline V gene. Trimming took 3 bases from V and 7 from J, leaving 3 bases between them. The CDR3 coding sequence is TGTGCCAGCAGTTTCTTCGGGGAGCTGTTTTTT. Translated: CASSFFGELFF.

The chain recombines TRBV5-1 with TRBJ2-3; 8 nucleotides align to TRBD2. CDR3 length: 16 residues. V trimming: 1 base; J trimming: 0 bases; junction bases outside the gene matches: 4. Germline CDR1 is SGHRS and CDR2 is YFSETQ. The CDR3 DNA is TGCGCCAGCAGCTTGCCCACTAGCGGAAGCACAGATACGCAGTATTTT. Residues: CASSLPTSGSTDTQYF.

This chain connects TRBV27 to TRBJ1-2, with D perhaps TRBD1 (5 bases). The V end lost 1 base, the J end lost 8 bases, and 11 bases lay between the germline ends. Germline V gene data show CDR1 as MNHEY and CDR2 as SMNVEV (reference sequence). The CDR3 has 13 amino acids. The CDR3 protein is CASSLWQGDGYTF. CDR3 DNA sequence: TGTGCCAGCAGTTTATGGCAGGGTGACGGCTACACCTTC.

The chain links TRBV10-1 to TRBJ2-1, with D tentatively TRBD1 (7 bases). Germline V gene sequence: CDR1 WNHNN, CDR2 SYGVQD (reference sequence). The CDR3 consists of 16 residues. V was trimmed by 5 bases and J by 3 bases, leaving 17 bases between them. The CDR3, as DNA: TGCGCCAGCAGTACCTACAGGGGAGGCTACTACAATGAGCAGTTCTTC. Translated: CASSTYRGGYYNEQFF.

Written as DNA, the CDR3 is TGTGCCAGCACCCACCAACAGGTTAATGAAAAACTGTTTTTT. Encoded protein: CASTHQQVNEKLFF. The chain uses TRBV18 and TRBJ1-4, with D tentatively TRBD1 (5 bases). This CDR3 comprises 14 residues. CDR1 is KGHSH, CDR2 LQKENI, per germline. The V end lost 8 bases, the J end lost 4 bases, and 14 bases lay between the germline ends.

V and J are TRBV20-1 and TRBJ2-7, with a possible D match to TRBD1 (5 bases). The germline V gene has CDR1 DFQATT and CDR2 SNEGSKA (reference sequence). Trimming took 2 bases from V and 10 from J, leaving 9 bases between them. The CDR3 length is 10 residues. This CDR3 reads CSARMTDQYF. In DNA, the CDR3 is TGCAGTGCTAGAATGACAGATCAGTACTTC.